Shown below are 24 T cell receptor beta chains from a single sample sequenced in a study of T cell responses to AZD1222 COVID-19 vaccine. TCRdb's copy holds only in-frame clones and misses some; the assay was immunoSEQ multiplex PCR. There are 140,000 to 150,000 clones in the sample; 90% to 95% occur only once, and approximately 2.9% lies in the top ten. Specimen: peripheral blood, collected on day 0 of MenACWY control vaccination. The origin of the receptors is an adult in good health.

The chain carries TRBV10-3 and TRBJ2-1; 9 nucleotides line up with TRBD1. CDR3 length: 13 residues. V lost 8 bases and J lost 7; bases outside the gene matches: 6. Per the germline V gene, CDR1 is ENHRY and CDR2 is SYGVKD. The CDR3 reads CAIGGTGQNEQFF. CDR3 nucleotide sequence: TGTGCCATCGGAGGGACAGGGCAGAATGAGCAGTTCTTC.

The J gene is TRBJ2-3, the V gene TRBV10-3; maybe TRBD1 (5 bases). Germline CDR1 ENHRY, CDR2 SYGVKD. Trimming removed 6 bases from V and 2 bases from J, with 6 bases in between. The CDR3 totals 12 residues. The chain's CDR3 is CAIRTDTDTQYF. Here the CDR3 DNA reads TGTGCCATCAGGACAGACACAGATACGCAGTATTTT.

The V call is TRBV2, the J call TRBJ1-5, with 9 bases identical to TRBD1. V dropped 6 bases and J dropped 4; count of bases not matched to a gene: 13. Germline CDR1 is SNHLY and CDR2 is FYNNEI. This CDR3 contains 17 residues. In nucleotides, the CDR3 is TGTGCCAGCAGGGAATTTACCGGGACAGGGATTAATCAGCCCCAGCATTTT. This gives the protein CASREFTGTGINQPQHF.

J is TRBJ1-5 and V is TRBV24-1; D remains ambiguous. CDR3 length equals 12 residues. Trimming removed 6 bases at V and 4 bases at J, with 6 bases between. Germline values: CDR1 KGHDR, CDR2 SFDVKD. The CDR3 reads CATSLGNQPQHF. CDR3 bases: TGTGCCACCAGTTTAGGGAATCAGCCCCAGCATTTT.

The V and J genes are TRBV27 and TRBJ2-3; 9 nucleotides agree with TRBD2. Germline assignment: CDR1 MNHEY and CDR2 SMNVEV (reference sequence). The CDR3 contains 15 residues. After removal of 6 bases from V and 1 base from J, the junction contained 5 bases not matched to a gene. For the CDR3, the DNA is TGTGCCAGCAGACGCGGGAGGGGGGGCACAGATACGCAGTATTTT. It codes for CASRRGRGGTDTQYF.

The sample holds one count of this clone. This chain uses TRBV7-2 with TRBJ2-3, with TRBD1 as a possible D gene (5 bases). V lost 1 base and J lost 9, with 8 bases in between. CDR1 is SGHTA and CDR2 is FQGNSA in the germline V gene. The CDR3 length is 12 residues. CDR3 in DNA: TGTGCCAGCAGCTTAGACAGGTCCACGCAGTATTTT. Its protein product is CASSLDRSTQYF.

The J gene is TRBJ1-2, the V gene TRBV7-8; 8 bases align to TRBD1. CDR3 length: 15 amino acids. Germline-derived CDR1 and CDR2 are SGHVS and FQNEAQ. V lost 4 bases to trimming and J lost 1 base; unmatched junction nucleotides: 5. CDR3 sequence reads: CASSSDREVNYGYTF. The CDR3 DNA follows: TGTGCCAGCAGCTCGGACAGGGAGGTTAACTATGGCTACACCTTC.

This clone was counted once. The chain combines TRBV2 with TRBJ2-5; 9 bases fit TRBD1. V lost 1 base to trimming and J lost 5 bases; unmatched junction nucleotides: 2. CDR1 and CDR2 (germline): SNHLY, FYNNEI. This CDR3 contains 14 residues. The CDR3 DNA follows: TGTGCCAGCAGTGAAGGGACAGGGGCGGAGACCCAGTACTTC. This gives the protein CASSEGTGAETQYF.

The chain has TRBV5-4 and TRBJ2-2; 15 bases fit TRBD2. The CDR3 covers 18 residues. Trimming took 4 bases from V and 5 from J; bases not matched to a gene: 9. Germline V gene lookup returns CDR1 SGHNT and CDR2 YYREEE (reference sequence). CDR3 nucleotide sequence: TGTGCCAGCAGCAAATCTTGGACTAGCGGGAGGGGAACCGGGGAGCTGTTTTTT. It codes for CASSKSWTSGRGTGELFF.

In this sample, this clone turned up many times. The chain uses TRBV7-2 and TRBJ2-1; TRBD2 agrees at 15 bases. This CDR3 is 18 amino acids long. The germline V gene has CDR1 SGHTA and CDR2 FQGNSA. Trimming took 1 base from V and 10 from J; bases not matched to a gene: 11. The CDR3 is CASSLGTSGRAVLIEQFF. Written as DNA, the CDR3 is TGTGCCAGCAGCTTAGGGACTAGCGGGAGGGCCGTTTTAATAGAGCAGTTCTTC. Filled out from reference TRBV7-2 and TRBJ2-1, the complete variable domain reads GAGVSQSPSNKVTEKGKDVELRCDPISGHTALYWYRQSLGQGLEFLIYFQGNSAPDKSGLPSDRFSAERTGGSVSTLTIQRTQQEDSAVYLCASSLGTSGRAVLIEQFFGPGTRLTVL.

A single count supports this clone. The chain carries TRBV5-1 and TRBJ1-2; no firm D call. Per the germline V gene, CDR1 is SGHRS and CDR2 is YFSETQ. The length of the CDR3 is 15 residues. V was shortened by 0 bases and J by 8 bases, with 17 bases between the two germline ends. CDR3 loop: CASSLARTALGGYTF. The CDR3 coding sequence is TGCGCCAGCAGCTTGGCCCGGACGGCTTTAGGAGGCTACACCTTC.

The rearrangement uses TRBV5-1 and TRBJ2-7, with 7 bases fitting TRBD2. The germline V gene has CDR1 SGHRS and CDR2 YFSETQ. CDR3 length equals 16 residues. After removal of 4 bases from V and 2 bases from J, the junction contained 12 bases not matched to a gene. CDR3 DNA: TGCGCCAGCAGCCCCCGGGCGGGGGATCCCCCCTACGAGCAGTACTTC. Protein product: CASSPRAGDPPYEQYF.

The V call is TRBV3-1 (or the pseudogene TRBV3-2), the J call TRBJ1-1; no reliable D call. Germline values: CDR1 LGHDT, CDR2 YNNKEL (reference sequence). Deletions cut 0 bases from V and 10 bases from J, with 9 bases between. This CDR3 has 12 residues. CDR3: CASSQDRVVAFF. The CDR3 DNA follows: TGTGCCAGCAGCCAAGATCGGGTGGTAGCTTTCTTT.

The V and J genes are TRBV7-9 and TRBJ1-1; D remains ambiguous. Trimming stripped 5 bases from V and 8 bases from J, with 12 bases between. The CDR3 length is 12 residues. Germline V CDR1 and CDR2: SEHNR, FQNEAQ (reference sequence). The CDR3 loop is CASSPDPPEAFF. CDR3 in DNA: TGTGCCAGCAGCCCAGACCCTCCGGAAGCTTTCTTT. The full variable domain, rest sourced from reference TRBV7-9 and TRBJ1-1, is DTGVSQNPRHKITKRGQNVTFRCDPISEHNRLYWYRQTLGQGPEFLTYFQNEAQLEKSRLLSDRFSAERPKGSFSTLEIQRTEQGDSAMYLCASSPDPPEAFFGQGTRLTVV.

This clone came up a few times. The chain employs TRBV3-1 (or the pseudogene TRBV3-2) and TRBJ2-7; D unresolved. This CDR3 has 13 amino acids. In germline, CDR1 is LGHDT, CDR2 YNNKEL (reference sequence). The V and J ends lost 2 bases and 0 bases respectively, with 5 bases between them. The CDR3 bases are TGTGCCAGCAGCCAATCTGACTCCTACGAGCAGTACTTC. Translated: CASSQSDSYEQYF.

This rearrangement joins TRBV5-1 to TRBJ1-1; D gene uncertain. CDR1 is SGHRS and CDR2 is YFSETQ in the germline V gene. V lost 4 bases, J lost 4 bases, and 17 bases lay in between. The CDR3 spans 15 residues. In nucleotides, the CDR3 is TGCGCCAGCAGCCATTGGAGTGCCTTAACCACTGAAGCTTTCTTT. Amino acids: CASSHWSALTTEAFF.

CDR3 in DNA: TGTGCCAGCAGCGGGGGCCGGGACAGAGCGGAAAAACTGTTTTTT. This translates into CASSGGRDRAEKLFF. V usage is TRBV5-4 and J usage is TRBJ1-4; TRBD1 aligns across 7 bases. CDR3 length: 15 residues. J was trimmed by 8 bases and V by 4 bases; bases with no gene match: 11. From germline, CDR1 is SGHNT and CDR2 YYREEE (reference sequence).

The CDR3 sequence is CASSYFTGGPDNEQFF. In nucleotides, the CDR3 is TGTGCCAGCAGTTACTTTACGGGGGGCCCCGACAATGAGCAGTTCTTC. This chain connects TRBV6-5 to TRBJ2-1; a weak D match, TRBD2 (7 bases). The germline V and J ends were trimmed by 1 base and 5 bases, with 15 bases remaining between them. Germline loops: CDR1 MNHEY, CDR2 SVGAGI. CDR3 length: 16 residues.

The CDR3 region has the DNA TGTGCCAGCAGCCCCCTACAGGAGCAGTTCTTC. As protein: CASSPLQEQFF. The chain is built from TRBV7-8 and TRBJ2-1; unclear D gene. The CDR3 has 11 residues. Per the germline V gene, CDR1 is SGHVS and CDR2 is FQNEAQ. Trimming removed 5 bases at V and 10 bases at J, with 9 bases between.

The genes are TRBV7-3 and TRBJ1-1, with 9 bases lining up with TRBD1. The V gene's germline CDR1 is SGHTA and CDR2 FQGTGA. This CDR3 has 14 residues. The ends lost 5 bases at V and 4 bases at J; junction bases unmatched: 5. This CDR3 is CASSKQGAGTEAFF. The DNA of the CDR3 is TGTGCCAGCAGCAAACAGGGGGCAGGCACTGAAGCTTTCTTT. Looking up the rest from reference TRBV7-3 and TRBJ1-1 gives the full variable domain: GAGVSQTPSNKVTEKGKYVELRCDPISGHTALYWYRQSLGQGPEFLIYFQGTGAADDSGLPNDRFFAVRPEGSVSTLKIQRTERGDSAVYLCASSKQGAGTEAFFGQGTRLTVV.

This chain uses TRBV5-4 with TRBJ2-2; 8 bases agree with TRBD1. Germline V gene data show CDR1 as SGHNT and CDR2 as YYREEE (reference sequence). The CDR3 length is 14 residues. CDR3 sequence reads: CTFKRDRSTGELFF. The DNA for the CDR3 is TGTACCTTCAAGAGGGACAGGTCCACCGGGGAGCTGTTTTTT.

The V gene is TRBV19, the J gene TRBJ1-1, with D uncertain. Between the trimmed V and J ends, which lost 5 bases and 0 bases, there was a span of 7 bases. The germline CDR1 and CDR2 sequences are LNHDA and SQIVND (reference sequence). This CDR3 has 13 residues. In DNA form, the CDR3 reads TGTGCCAGTAGTCGTTCGGTGAACACTGAAGCTTTCTTT. Translating gives CASSRSVNTEAFF.

V and J are TRBV11-2 and TRBJ2-5; tentative D call: TRBD2 (6 bases). V gave up 3 bases and J gave up 7 bases, with 12 bases separating them. The germline V gene has CDR1 SGHAT and CDR2 FQNNGV. This CDR3 has 13 residues. CDR3 residues: CASSFERGGTQYF. DNA for the CDR3: TGTGCCAGCAGCTTTGAAAGGGGAGGGACCCAGTACTTC.

This clone appeared once. The chain uses TRBV5-4 and TRBJ1-6; D might be TRBD1 (5 bases). V was shortened by 4 bases and J by 8 bases, with 19 bases between the two germline ends. Germline-derived CDR1 and CDR2 are SGHNT and YYREEE (reference sequence). The CDR3 has 16 amino acids. For the CDR3, the DNA is TGTGCCAGCAGCCCCGAATGGGGGTCTCCGGATTCACCCCTCCACTTT. Translated, it gives CASSPEWGSPDSPLHF.